This T cell receptor (beta chain) comes out of a study of response to subunit inactivated influenza vaccine. A single record per CDR3 protein comes from TCRdb applying MiXCR to the RT-PCR reads. The sample shows around 520,000 distinct CDR3 sequences, about 12% of them seen only once. The length of the CDR3 is 17 residues. V lost 1 base, J lost 4 bases, and 19 bases lay in between. Germline CDR1 and CDR2: KGHSH and LQKENI. Comments on this clonotype: Its antigen is as yet unknown.

Study results and caveats: Only a handful of new T cells, the authors suggested, are recruited with each seasonal influenza vaccination.

This chain links TRBV18 with TRBJ2-5, with a tentative D call TRBD1 (6 bases). This receptor was obtained from a man in his fifties who received an inactivated influenza vaccine. Sequenced here: PBMCs from blood, sampled on the day of vaccination. DNA for the CDR3: TGTGCCAGCTCACCACTTATCAGGGGATCCCCTTCAGAGACCCAGTACTTC. Its translation: CASSPLIRGSPSETQYF.